This passage covers 8 T cell receptor beta chains from one sample sequenced in a study of OX40 agonist ivuxolimab in advanced cancers. Sequenced by immunoSEQ multiplex PCR; TCRdb stores in-frame clones only, minus some. This sample has 80,000 or so clones; 85% to 90% occur once, and the top ten carry around 2.4%. The source was CD4+ or CD8+ T cells sorted from blood, collected in a trial of the OX40 agonist ivuxolimab. The receptors originated from an adult with an advanced solid tumor such as melanoma, head and neck, liver or kidney cancer.

A few counts support this clone. The J gene is TRBJ2-2, the V gene TRBV18; TRBD1 agrees at 8 bases. CDR1 is KGHSH, CDR2 LQKENI, per germline. CDR3 length: 16 residues. J gave up 2 bases and V 1 base, and 3 bases lay outside the gene matches. The CDR3 loop is CASSPLSGGNTGELFF. The CDR3 coding sequence is TGTGCCAGCTCACCACTGTCAGGGGGCAACACCGGGGAGCTGTTTTTT.

The chain carries TRBV5-1 and TRBJ2-1; the D gene is possibly TRBD1 (6 bases). Trimming stripped 3 bases from V and 4 bases from J, with 8 bases between. Germline loops: CDR1 SGHRS, CDR2 YFSETQ. This CDR3 has 13 residues. CDR3 protein: CASSYRDYNEQFF. CDR3 DNA sequence: TGCGCCAGCAGCTACAGGGATTACAATGAGCAGTTCTTC. Together with reference TRBV5-1 and TRBJ2-1, the CDR3 gives the full variable domain: KAGVTQTPRYLIKTRGQQVTLSCSPISGHRSVSWYQQTPGQGLQFLFEYFSETQRNKGNFPGRFSGRQFSNSRSEMNVSTLELGDSALYLCASSYRDYNEQFFGPGTRLTVL.

The gene calls are TRBV12-5 and TRBJ2-7; no definite D call. The CDR3 has 13 residues. Per the germline V gene, CDR1 is LGHNT and CDR2 is FRNRAP. The V gene lost 3 bases and the J gene lost 0 bases, with 6 bases spanning the gap. The CDR3 sequence: CASGFFSSYEQYF. The CDR3 DNA follows: TGTGCTAGTGGTTTTTTTTCCTCCTACGAGCAGTACTTC.

The chain joins TRBV11-2 to TRBJ2-2, with D maybe TRBD2 (5 bases). This CDR3 comprises 14 residues. The V end lost 6 bases, the J end lost 6 bases, and 14 bases lay between the germline ends. Germline loops: CDR1 SGHAT, CDR2 FQNNGV. CDR3 sequence (DNA): TGTGCCAGCAGTTCAGCCCCGAGGGCCGGGGAGCTGTTTTTT. Protein product: CASSSAPRAGELFF.

This chain connects TRBV6-1 to TRBJ2-1, with TRBD2 as a possible D gene (6 bases). Germline CDR1 reads MNHNS; CDR2 reads SASEGT. The CDR3 runs 13 residues. Trimming cost V 7 bases and J 9 bases, with 16 bases left between them. CDR3 bases: TGTGCCAGCATCCTCCCCGGGGGTTTTGAGCAGTTCTTC. It codes for CASILPGGFEQFF.

This clone was recorded only once. The chain combines TRBV7-2 with TRBJ1-1; D gene ambiguous. V was cut by 7 bases and J by 7 bases, with 10 bases left in between. From germline, CDR1 is SGHTA and CDR2 FQGNSA. The CDR3 consists of 11 residues. The CDR3: CASTAGIEAFF. The CDR3 DNA sequence: TGTGCCAGCACCGCAGGAATTGAAGCTTTCTTT.

The chain carries TRBV10-3 and TRBJ2-1, with D uncertain. Looked up from germline, CDR1 is ENHRY and CDR2 is SYGVKD. Trimming removed 6 bases from V and 4 bases from J, with 4 bases in between. The CDR3 loop spans 11 amino acids. The CDR3 DNA is TGTGCCATCAGCGAATACAATGAGCAGTTCTTC. Amino acids: CAISEYNEQFF.

V and J are TRBV5-5 and TRBJ1-1; D gene ambiguous. This CDR3 has 13 amino acids. From germline, CDR1 is SGHKS and CDR2 YYEKEE (reference sequence). Trimming took off 1 base at V and 8 bases at J, with 12 bases between the two ends. Here the CDR3 reads CASSLRAALEAFF. CDR3 DNA: TGTGCCAGCAGCTTGAGGGCGGCATTGGAAGCTTTCTTT. Variable domain in full (rest from reference TRBV5-5 and TRBJ1-1): DAGVTQSPTHLIKTRGQQVTLRCSPISGHKSVSWYQQVLGQGPQFIFQYYEKEERGRGNFPDRFSARQFPNYSSELNVNALLLGDSALYLCASSLRAALEAFFGQGTRLTVV.